The clone carrying this TCR beta chain has a handful of counts. The antigen remains undetermined. MiXCR, run by TCRdb on the reads, gives a single entry per CDR3 protein. The sample includes about 250,000 distinct CDR3 sequences, around an eighth seen only once; the top ten take approximately 1.6%. This sample was taken from a study of T cell repertoires in cytomegalovirus infection. On the study more broadly: Signatures in public TCR beta sequences pointed to both CMV infection and matching HLA type.

Study-level points and caveats: Dominating the ex vivo response were TCR beta clonotypes that were CMV-specific and HLA-C-restricted.

The CDR3 is 17 amino acids. V shed 7 bases and J 4 bases; nucleotides not matched to a gene: 15. Germline lookup yields CDR1 MNHEY and CDR2 SVGAGI. This clonotype originated in a human donor in good health (CMV status not recorded). Some clones in this sample may be carry-over from other donors' samples. V is TRBV6-5 and J is TRBJ2-2; 7 nucleotides line up with TRBD1. Material: PBMCs. The chain's CDR3 is CASTLRSETGTTGELFF. For the CDR3, the DNA is TGTGCCAGCACTTTAAGATCCGAGACAGGGACCACCGGGGAGCTGTTTTTT.